The 22 T cell receptor beta chains below come from one sample, sequenced in a study of identical twins. Each CDR3 protein gets one entry after TCRdb re-called the 5' RACE reads with MiXCR. The top ten hold roughly 1.6% of the sample, which has 550,000 to 800,000 distinct CDR3 sequences, around 7.4% seen once. These same records also appear under a second study, on yellow fever vaccine responses in identical twins.

Material for sequencing was PBMCs. The receptor set was obtained from a young woman in good health.

This clonotype was observed a few times. The rearrangement joins TRBV12-3 or TRBV12-4 to TRBJ1-2, with 10 positions matching TRBD1. The trim removed 1 base at V and 5 bases at J, leaving 7 bases unmatched. This CDR3 has 16 residues. The CDR3 DNA reads as TGTGCCAGCAGTTTAGGATCGTGGACAGGGGGATATGGCTACACCTTC. Protein: CASSLGSWTGGYGYTF.

The genes are TRBV28 and TRBJ1-5; no clear D. The CDR3 has 14 residues. Trimming stripped 8 bases from V and 4 bases from J, with 15 bases between. Germline loops: CDR1 MDHEN, CDR2 SYDVKM. CDR3 sequence reads: CASEGGTRNQPQHF. CDR3 bases: TGTGCCAGCGAGGGCGGAACGCGTAATCAGCCCCAGCATTTT.

The rearrangement uses TRBV11-2 and TRBJ2-7; D remains ambiguous. CDR1 is SGHAT and CDR2 is FQNNGV in the germline V gene. The CDR3 extends over 12 amino acids. Trimming took 5 bases from V and 4 from J, leaving 9 bases between them. In DNA form, the CDR3 reads TGTGCCAGCAGCCCTATGCGATACGAGCAGTACTTC. Its translation is CASSPMRYEQYF.

This clonotype was detected only a few times. The V call is TRBV7-8, the J call TRBJ2-7; 11 positions agree with TRBD2. The CDR3 consists of 15 residues. The germline V gene encodes CDR1 SGHVS and CDR2 FQNEAQ. The V segment lost 6 bases and the J segment 1 base; nucleotides outside the gene matches: 5. CDR3 amino acids: CASRPLAGGSYEQYV. The CDR3 DNA sequence: TGTGCCAGCAGACCCCTAGCGGGGGGATCCTACGAGCAGTACGTC.

This clonotype was picked up a small number of times. This chain links TRBV5-1 with TRBJ2-5, with D perhaps matching TRBD1 (6 bases). Germline V gene lookup returns CDR1 SGHRS and CDR2 YFSETQ. The CDR3 has 16 residues. Trimming pared 0 bases from V and 0 bases from J, leaving 12 bases between. The CDR3 sequence is CASSLETDRYQETQYF. CDR3 DNA sequence: TGCGCCAGCAGCTTGGAAACGGACAGATACCAAGAGACCCAGTACTTC.

The rearrangement uses TRBV11-2 and TRBJ2-7; D is perhaps TRBD1 (5 bases). V was clipped by 1 base and J by 9 bases, with 19 bases between them. CDR3 length: 15 amino acids. Looked up from germline, CDR1 is SGHAT and CDR2 is FQNNGV. The CDR3 nucleotides read TGTGCCAGCAGCTTAGCTTACGAGACAGTGGGCCGGCAGTACGTC. It specifies CASSLAYETVGRQYV.

The rearrangement joins TRBV4-3 to TRBJ1-2, with TRBD1 identical over 7 bases. The junction had 8 bases not matched to a gene; V was cut back by 5 bases and J by 2 bases. CDR3 length equals 15 residues. The germline V gene has CDR1 LGHNA and CDR2 YSLEER. The DNA of the CDR3 is TGCGCCAGCAGCAGCTCGGGACAGTTAAACTATGGCTACACCTTC. Its translation: CASSSSGQLNYGYTF.

The chain couples TRBV14 to TRBJ2-2; a possible D gene is TRBD2 (6 bases). The germline V and J ends were trimmed by 4 bases and 6 bases, with 12 bases remaining between them. CDR3 length: 14 residues. Germline V gene data show CDR1 as SGHDN and CDR2 as FVKESK. The CDR3 protein is CASSPMREAGELFF. The CDR3 region has the DNA TGTGCCAGCAGCCCCATGAGGGAGGCCGGGGAGCTGTTTTTT.

This clonotype came up many times. The gene calls are TRBV7-3 and TRBJ2-7; TRBD2 agrees at 7 bases. J gave up 2 bases and V 6 bases, and 10 bases lay outside the gene matches. This CDR3 region has 15 residues. Germline assignment: CDR1 SGHTA and CDR2 FQGTGA. CDR3 in DNA: TGTGCCAGCAGTCCCTCTGGACTAGGGGCCTACGAGCAGTACTTC. This gives the protein CASSPSGLGAYEQYF.

This clonotype was counted ten times or more. V and J are TRBV12-3 or TRBV12-4 and TRBJ2-6, with 12 bases aligning to TRBD1. Trimming took 8 bases from V and 0 from J; bases not matched to a gene: 2. The CDR3 totals 16 residues. The CDR3, as DNA: TGTGCCAGCTCGGGACAGGGGGCCTCTGGGGCCAACGTCCTGACTTTC. Translation: CASSGQGASGANVLTF.

The gene calls are TRBV20-1 and TRBJ1-6, with TRBD1 matching over 8 bases. Germline V gene lookup returns CDR1 DFQATT and CDR2 SNEGSKA (reference sequence). V was clipped by 0 bases and J by 9 bases; unmatched bases: 7. The CDR3 has 15 residues. The CDR3, as DNA: TGCAGTGCTAGAGACGACAGGGGCATGGGTTCACCCCTCCACTTT. This encodes CSARDDRGMGSPLHF.

This clonotype was detected many times. The genes are TRBV12-3 or TRBV12-4 and TRBJ1-6, with D unresolved. V was shortened by 1 base and J by 11 bases, with 6 bases between the two germline ends. The CDR3 extends over 12 amino acids. The DNA for the CDR3 is TGTGCCAGCAGTTTAGTCGGGACACCCCTCCACTTT. As protein: CASSLVGTPLHF.

This clonotype was recorded a few times. The rearrangement joins TRBV29-1 to TRBJ2-3; TRBD2 matches at 7 bases. Losses at the gene ends were 3 bases for V and 2 bases for J; bases not matched to a gene: 5. The germline gives CDR1 SQVTM, CDR2 ANQGSEA. The CDR3 is 14 amino acids. DNA of the CDR3: TGCAGCGTTGAGCCGGCGGGAGTCACAGATACGCAGTATTTT. Translating gives CSVEPAGVTDTQYF.

This clonotype occurred a few times. This chain uses TRBV5-1 with TRBJ2-5; D possibly corresponds to TRBD1 (6 bases). This CDR3 spans 13 amino acids. The V end lost 8 bases, the J end lost 3 bases, and 14 bases lay between the germline ends. Per the germline V gene, CDR1 is SGHRS and CDR2 is YFSETQ. The CDR3 here is CASRQVGKETQYF. The CDR3 DNA reads as TGCGCCAGTCGACAGGTGGGCAAAGAGACCCAGTACTTC.

This clonotype was recorded many times. This chain uses TRBV3-1 with TRBJ1-1, with D tentatively TRBD1 (5 bases). Trimming shortened V by 0 bases and J by 9 bases, and 14 bases separated the two germline ends. CDR3 length: 14 amino acids. Germline CDR1 LGHDT, CDR2 YNNKEL (reference sequence). The CDR3 region has the DNA TGTGCCAGCAGCCAAGATACGGGGCAACCCCAAGCTTTCTTT. This sequence encodes CASSQDTGQPQAFF.

This clonotype was observed a handful of times. This rearrangement joins TRBV19 to TRBJ2-7, with 10 bases matching TRBD1. The CDR3 consists of 14 residues. V dropped 5 bases and J dropped 4; count of bases not matched to a gene: 5. Germline V CDR1 and CDR2: LNHDA, SQIVND (reference sequence). DNA of the CDR3: TGTGCCAGTAGTGAGACAGGGGGCCGGTACGAGCAGTACTTC. It encodes CASSETGGRYEQYF.

The chain's CDR3 is CASRSMGRIGYTF. Written as DNA, the CDR3 is TGTGCCAGTAGAAGTATGGGGCGTATCGGCTACACCTTC. The gene calls are TRBV19 and TRBJ1-2, with D possibly being TRBD1 (5 bases). Germline assignment: CDR1 LNHDA and CDR2 SQIVND (reference sequence). V was trimmed by 6 bases and J by 8 bases, leaving 16 bases between them. The CDR3 is made up of 13 amino acids.

The chain uses TRBV10-3 and TRBJ2-1; maybe TRBD2 (6 bases). The CDR3 has 14 amino acids. The V and J ends lost 2 bases and 7 bases respectively, with 12 bases between them. The germline V gene encodes CDR1 ENHRY and CDR2 SYGVKD. The DNA for the CDR3 is TGTGCCATCAGTGAGGGGCTAGCGAGTAATGAGCAGTTCTTC. Translating it yields CAISEGLASNEQFF.

This clonotype was detected a few times. The CDR3 DNA is TGTGCCACCAGCTGGACACTTCAAGAGACCCAGTACTTC. Translating gives CATSWTLQETQYF. The chain is built from TRBV15 and TRBJ2-5, with a tentative D call TRBD1 (5 bases). Looked up from germline, CDR1 is LNHNV and CDR2 is YYDKDF (reference sequence). Deletions cut 5 bases from V and 2 bases from J, with 9 bases between. The CDR3 extends over 13 amino acids.

This clonotype was detected many times. The chain couples TRBV28 to TRBJ1-5; D gene unclear. V was cut by 3 bases and J by 4 bases, with 13 bases left in between. CDR3 size: 15 residues. Germline V lookup: CDR1 MDHEN, CDR2 SYDVKM. CDR3 DNA sequence: TGTGCCAGCAGTTTTTATCTGGGCGGGAATCAGCCCCAGCATTTT. Its protein is CASSFYLGGNQPQHF.

In this sample, this clonotype turned up many times. The chain uses TRBV28 and TRBJ2-1; no clear D. Germline V gene lookup returns CDR1 MDHEN and CDR2 SYDVKM. V was pared by 6 bases and J by 6 bases, with 6 bases between. The CDR3 is 11 residues long. The chain's CDR3 is CASSIINEQFF. The CDR3 region has the DNA TGTGCCAGCAGCATCATCAATGAGCAGTTCTTC.

This clonotype has a count of ten or more. This chain connects TRBV4-1 to TRBJ1-1; 9 bases map to TRBD1. CDR3 size: 13 residues. Per the germline V gene, CDR1 is MGHRA and CDR2 is YSYEKL. Germline trimming cut 3 bases from V and 12 bases from J; bases unmatched to any gene: 8. In DNA, the CDR3 is TGCGCCAGCAGCCAGGACAGGGGAGGGCTAACTTTCTTT. Its translation is CASSQDRGGLTFF.